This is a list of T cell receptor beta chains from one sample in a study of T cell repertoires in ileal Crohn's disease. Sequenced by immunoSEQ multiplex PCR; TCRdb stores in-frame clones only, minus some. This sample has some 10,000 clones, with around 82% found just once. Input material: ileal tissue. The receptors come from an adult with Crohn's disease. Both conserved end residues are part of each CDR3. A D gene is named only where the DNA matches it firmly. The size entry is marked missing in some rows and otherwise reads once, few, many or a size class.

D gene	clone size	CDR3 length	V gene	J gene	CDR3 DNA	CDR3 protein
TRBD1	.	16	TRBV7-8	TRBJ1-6	TGTGCCAGCAGCACCACCGGACAGGGCCGTAATTCACCCCTCCACTTT	CASSTTGQGRNSPLHF
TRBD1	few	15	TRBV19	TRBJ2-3	TGTGCCAGTAGTAAGGGGCGGACAGGGGAGCTTGCGCAGTATTTT	CASSKGRTGELAQYF
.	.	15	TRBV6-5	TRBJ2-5	TGTGCCAGCAGTTACTCTGGGCTAGCGTGGGAGACCCAGTACTTC	CASSYSGLAWETQYF
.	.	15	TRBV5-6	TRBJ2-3	TGTGCCAGCAGCTTGCCCGGTGTTGGCACAGATACGCAGTATTTT	CASSLPGVGTDTQYF
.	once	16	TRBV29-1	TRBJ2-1	TGCAGCGTTGAGGAGGGAGGACCTAGCTCCTACAATGAGCAGTTCTTC	CSVEEGGPSSYNEQFF
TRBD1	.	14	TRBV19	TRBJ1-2	TGTGCCAGTAGTATAAGGGACAGCACCTATGGCTACACCTTC	CASSIRDSTYGYTF
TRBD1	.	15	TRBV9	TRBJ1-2	TGTGCCAGCAGCGGAACAGGGGGCAGAGACTATGGCTACACCTTC	CASSGTGGRDYGYTF
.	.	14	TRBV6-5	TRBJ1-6	TGTGCCAGCGTTTTGACGGGTTATAATTCACCCCTCCACTTT	CASVLTGYNSPLHF
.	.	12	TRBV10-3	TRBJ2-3	TGTGCCATCAGTGAGTCCGCAGATACGCAGTATTTT	CAISESADTQYF
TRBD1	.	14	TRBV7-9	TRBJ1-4	TGTGCCAGCAGCTTGCGCCAGGGGGGTGAAAAACTGTTTTTT	CASSLRQGGEKLFF
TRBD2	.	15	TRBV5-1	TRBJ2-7	TGCGCCAGCAGCTTGGGCGGGGGACCCCTCCACGAGCAGTACTTC	CASSLGGGPLHEQYF
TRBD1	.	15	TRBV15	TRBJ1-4	TGTGCCACCAGCAGATCCAGACAGGGGAATGAAAAACTGTTTTTT	CATSRSRQGNEKLFF
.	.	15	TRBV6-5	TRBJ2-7	TGTGCCAGCAGCCCCGGACTTGCGGACTCCTACGAGCAGTACTTC	CASSPGLADSYEQYF
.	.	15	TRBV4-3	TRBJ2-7	TGCGCCAGCAGCCCTTCGGAGGGTCTCTCCTACGAGCAGTACTTC	CASSPSEGLSYEQYF
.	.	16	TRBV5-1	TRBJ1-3	TGCGCCAGCGGGGATTCATCTTGGACATCTGGAAACACCATATATTTT	CASGDSSWTSGNTIYF
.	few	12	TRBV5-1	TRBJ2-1	TGCGCCAGCAGCTTGGGGGGGCCGGAGCAGTTCTTC	CASSLGGPEQFF
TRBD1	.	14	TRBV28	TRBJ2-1	TGTGCCAGCAGTTTTGGGACAGGGCTTCGAGAGCAGTTCTTC	CASSFGTGLREQFF
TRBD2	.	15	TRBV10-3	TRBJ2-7	TGTGCCATCAGTGAGCGGTCTAGCGGGAGTGATGAGCAGTACTTC	CAISERSSGSDEQYF
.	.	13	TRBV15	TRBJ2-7	TGTGCCACCAGCAGCGCAGGGAAATACGAGCAGTACTTC	CATSSAGKYEQYF
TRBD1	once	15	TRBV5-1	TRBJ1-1	TGCGCCAGCAGCTCTTATGGACAGGGGGCCTCTGAAGCTTTCTTT	CASSSYGQGASEAFF
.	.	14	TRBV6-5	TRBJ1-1	TGTGCCAGCAGTTACTACAGGGCGAACACTGAAGCTTTCTTT	CASSYYRANTEAFF
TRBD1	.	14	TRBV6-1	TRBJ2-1	TGTGCCAGCAACCACCGACAGGGGGCGCGACCCGGAGTCTTC	CASNHRQGARPGVF
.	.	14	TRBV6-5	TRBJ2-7	TGTGCCAGCAGTAAATCCGGGACTGACTACGAGCAGTACTTC	CASSKSGTDYEQYF
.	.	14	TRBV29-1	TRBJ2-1	TGCAGCGTTCTAACCAGGGTCACCTACAATGAGCAGTTCTTC	CSVLTRVTYNEQFF
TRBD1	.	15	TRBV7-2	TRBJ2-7	TGTGCCAGCAGCTTAGGGGGACAGGGGGCCTACGAGCAGTACTTC	CASSLGGQGAYEQYF
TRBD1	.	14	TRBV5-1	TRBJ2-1	TGCGCCAGCAGCTTTACGGGACAGCACAATGAGCAGTTCTTC	CASSFTGQHNEQFF
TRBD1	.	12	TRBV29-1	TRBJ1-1	TGCAGCGGAGGGACAGGGAACACTGAAGCTTTCTTT	CSGGTGNTEAFF
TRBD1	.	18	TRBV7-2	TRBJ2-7	TGTGCCAGCAGCTTAGCGGTCGGATCCGGGACAGGGTCCTACGAGCAGTACTTC	CASSLAVGSGTGSYEQYF
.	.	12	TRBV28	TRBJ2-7	TGTGCCAGCAGCCTACTTCGCTACGAGCAGTACTTC	CASSLLRYEQYF
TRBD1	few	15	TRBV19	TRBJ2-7	TGTGCCAGTAGTCCCCGGACAGGGATTCCCTACGAGCAGTACTTC	CASSPRTGIPYEQYF
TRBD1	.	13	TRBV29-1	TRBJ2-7	TGCAGCGTTGCCCGGGACAGGGGGTACGAGCAGTACTTC	CSVARDRGYEQYF
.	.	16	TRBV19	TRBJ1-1	TGTGCCAGTAGTATCCGCCGGGGGTTGGGCCAGACTGAAGCTTTCTTT	CASSIRRGLGQTEAFF
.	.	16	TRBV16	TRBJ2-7	TGTGCCAGCAGCCAAGGTATCGCCAGGGGATCCTACGAGCAGTACTTC	CASSQGIARGSYEQYF
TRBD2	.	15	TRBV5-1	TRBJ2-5	TGCGCCAGCAGAACTAGCGGGAGCCACCAAGAGACCCAGTACTTC	CASRTSGSHQETQYF
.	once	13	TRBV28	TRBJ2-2	TGTGCCAGCAGTCCCCCGGTGGTCGGGGAGCTGTTTTTT	CASSPPVVGELFF
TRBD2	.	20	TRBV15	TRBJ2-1	TGTGCCACCAGCAGAGAGGCACTAGCGGGAAGAAGGGTGAAGTACAATGAGCAGTTCTTC	CATSREALAGRRVKYNEQFF
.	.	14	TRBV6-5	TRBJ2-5	TGTGCCAGCAGTTCCCTCAGTAGGAGCGAGACCCAGTACTTC	CASSSLSRSETQYF
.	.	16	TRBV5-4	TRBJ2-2	TGTGCCAGCAGCTTGGCCCCAGGGGCCGACACCGGGGAGCTGTTTTTT	CASSLAPGADTGELFF
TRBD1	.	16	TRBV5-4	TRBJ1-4	TGTGCCAGCAGCAGGGACAGGGAGGTAACTAATGAAAAACTGTTTTTT	CASSRDREVTNEKLFF
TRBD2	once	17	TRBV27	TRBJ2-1	TGTGCCAGCAGTTTAAGAACTAGCGGGGGCCCCGGGGATGAGCAGTTCTTC	CASSLRTSGGPGDEQFF
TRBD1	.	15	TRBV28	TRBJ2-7	TGTGCCAGTTCACAGGAGGACAGGGTGCTAGACGAGCAGTACTTC	CASSQEDRVLDEQYF
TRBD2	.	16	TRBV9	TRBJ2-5	TGTGCCAGCAGCCCTCCCTCTGCGGGAGGCAGGGAGACCCAGTACTTC	CASSPPSAGGRETQYF
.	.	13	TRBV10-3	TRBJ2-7	TGTGCCATCAGCCCCGGGACTCCCTACGAGCAGTACTTC	CAISPGTPYEQYF
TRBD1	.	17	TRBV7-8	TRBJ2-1	TGTGCCAGCAGCTTTAGGGACAGGGGCTTTTCCTACAATGAGCAGTTCTTC	CASSFRDRGFSYNEQFF
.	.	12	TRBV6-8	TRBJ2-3	TGTGCCAGCAGGATACGGACAGATACGCAGTATTTT	CASRIRTDTQYF
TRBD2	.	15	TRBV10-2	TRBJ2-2	TGCGCCAGCATTGCTCAGCGGGGGGTGACCGGGGAGCTGTTTTTT	CASIAQRGVTGELFF
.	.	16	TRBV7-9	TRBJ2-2	TGTGCCAGCAGCACCCGTGACCAGGGTACCACCGGGGAGCTGTTTTTT	CASSTRDQGTTGELFF